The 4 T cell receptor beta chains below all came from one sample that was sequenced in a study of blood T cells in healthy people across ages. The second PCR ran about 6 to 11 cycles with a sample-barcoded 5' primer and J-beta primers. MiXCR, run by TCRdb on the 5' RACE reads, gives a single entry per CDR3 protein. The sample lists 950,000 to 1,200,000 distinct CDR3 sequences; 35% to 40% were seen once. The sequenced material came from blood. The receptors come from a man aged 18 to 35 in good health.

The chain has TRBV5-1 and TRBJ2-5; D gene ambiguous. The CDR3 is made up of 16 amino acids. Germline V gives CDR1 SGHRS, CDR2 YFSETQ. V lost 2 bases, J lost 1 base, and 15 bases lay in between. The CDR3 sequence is CASSFLGVDGQETQYF. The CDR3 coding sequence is TGCGCCAGCAGCTTTCTGGGCGTGGACGGCCAAGAGACCCAGTACTTC. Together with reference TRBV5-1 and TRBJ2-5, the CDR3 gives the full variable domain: KAGVTQTPRYLIKTRGQQVTLSCSPISGHRSVSWYQQTPGQGLQFLFEYFSETQRNKGNFPGRFSGRQFSNSRSEMNVSTLELGDSALYLCASSFLGVDGQETQYFGPGTRLLVL.

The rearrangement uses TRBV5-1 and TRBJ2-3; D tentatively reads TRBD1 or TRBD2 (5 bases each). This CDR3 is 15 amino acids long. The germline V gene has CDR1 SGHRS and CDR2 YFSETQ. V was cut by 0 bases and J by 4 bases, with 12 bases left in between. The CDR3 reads CASSLVGLGADTQYF. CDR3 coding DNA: TGCGCCAGCAGCTTGGTCGGACTGGGGGCAGATACGCAGTATTTT.

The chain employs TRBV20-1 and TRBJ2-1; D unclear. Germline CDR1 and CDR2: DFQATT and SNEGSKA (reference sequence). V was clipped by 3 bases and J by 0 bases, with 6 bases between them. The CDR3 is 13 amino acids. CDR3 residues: CSASDISYNEQFF. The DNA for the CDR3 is TGCAGTGCTAGTGACATCTCCTACAATGAGCAGTTCTTC.

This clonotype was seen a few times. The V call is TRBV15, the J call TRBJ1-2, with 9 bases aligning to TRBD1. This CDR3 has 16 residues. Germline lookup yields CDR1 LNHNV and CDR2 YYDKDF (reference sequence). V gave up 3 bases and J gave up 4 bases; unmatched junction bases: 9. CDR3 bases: TGTGCCACCAGCAGGGACAGGGGTCGTACCTTCTATGGCTACACCTTC. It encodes CATSRDRGRTFYGYTF.